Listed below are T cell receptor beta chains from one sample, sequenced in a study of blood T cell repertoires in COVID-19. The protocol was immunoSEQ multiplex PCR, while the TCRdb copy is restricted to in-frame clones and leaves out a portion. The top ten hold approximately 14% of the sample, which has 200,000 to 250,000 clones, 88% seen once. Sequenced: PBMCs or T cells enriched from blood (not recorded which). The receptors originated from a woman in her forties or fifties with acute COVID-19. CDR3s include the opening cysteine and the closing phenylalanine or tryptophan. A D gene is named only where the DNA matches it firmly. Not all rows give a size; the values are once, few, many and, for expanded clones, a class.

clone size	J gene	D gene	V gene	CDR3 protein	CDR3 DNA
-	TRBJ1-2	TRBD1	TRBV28	CASRVGQVGGYTF	TGTGCCAGCAGGGTCGGACAGGTCGGTGGCTACACCTTC
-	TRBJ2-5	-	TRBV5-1	CASSGGIGRETQYF	TGCGCCAGCAGCGGGGGGATAGGGCGCGAGACCCAGTACTTC
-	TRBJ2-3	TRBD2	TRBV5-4	CASSLGLAGDADTQYF	TGTGCCAGCAGCTTGGGTCTAGCGGGAGACGCAGATACGCAGTATTTT
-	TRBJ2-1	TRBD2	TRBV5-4	CASIPTGREGHAEQFF	TGTGCCAGCATCCCCACTGGGCGGGAGGGCCATGCTGAGCAGTTCTTC
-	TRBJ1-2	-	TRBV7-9	CASSSTDYGYTF	TGTGCCAGCAGCTCGACAGACTATGGCTACACCTTC
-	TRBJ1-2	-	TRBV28	CASSLGGQIYYGYTF	TGTGCCAGCAGTCTAGGGGGACAAATATACTATGGCTACACCTTC
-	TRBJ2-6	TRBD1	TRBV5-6	CASSLLTGSSGANVLTF	TGTGCCAGCAGCTTGTTGACAGGGAGCTCTGGGGCCAACGTCCTGACTTTC
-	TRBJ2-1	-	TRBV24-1	CATSDPTSSSYNEQFF	TGTGCCACCAGTGATCCCACATCTAGCTCCTACAATGAGCAGTTCTTC
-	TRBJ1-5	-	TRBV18	CASSGQEIGQPQHF	TGTGCCAGCTCGGGGCAAGAAATTGGACAGCCCCAGCATTTT
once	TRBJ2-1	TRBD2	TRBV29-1	CSVEDQLAGGLVFF	TGCAGCGTTGAAGATCAACTAGCGGGAGGACTGGTATTCTTC
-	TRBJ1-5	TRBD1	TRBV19	CASSLSGTVSNQPQHF	TGTGCCAGTAGTCTATCCGGGACAGTTAGCAATCAGCCCCAGCATTTT
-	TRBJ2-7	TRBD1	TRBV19	CATQSAGGSYEQYF	TGTGCCACCCAATCAGCAGGGGGTTCCTACGAGCAGTACTTC
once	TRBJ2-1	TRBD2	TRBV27	CASTAPTSGRANEQFF	TGTGCCAGCACCGCCCCCACTAGCGGGAGGGCCAATGAGCAGTTCTTC
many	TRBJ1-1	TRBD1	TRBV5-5	CASSIRTGAEAFF	TGTGCCAGCAGCATAAGGACAGGGGCAGAAGCTTTCTTT
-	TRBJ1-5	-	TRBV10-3	CAISDQSNQPQHF	TGTGCCATCAGTGACCAGAGCAATCAGCCCCAGCATTTT
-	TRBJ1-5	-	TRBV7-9	CASSRRGQPQHF	TGTGCCAGCAGCCGAAGGGGGCAGCCCCAGCATTTT
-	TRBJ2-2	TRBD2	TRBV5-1	CASSSLAGVRDTGELFF	TGCGCCAGCAGTTCACTAGCGGGAGTCCGGGACACCGGGGAGCTGTTTTTT
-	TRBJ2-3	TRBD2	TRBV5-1	CASSSGVAGGTDTQYF	TGCGCCAGCAGCTCGGGAGTAGCGGGAGGGACAGATACGCAGTATTTT
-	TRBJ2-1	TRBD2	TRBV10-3	CAVKGTSGSSYNEQFF	TGTGCCGTCAAGGGGACTAGCGGGAGCTCCTACAATGAGCAGTTCTTC
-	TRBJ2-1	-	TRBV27	CASRTLANEQFF	TGTGCCAGCAGAACCCTAGCGAATGAGCAGTTCTTC
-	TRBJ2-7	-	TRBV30	CAWSARLVGSYEQYF	TGTGCCTGGAGTGCGAGACTAGTGGGCTCCTACGAGCAGTACTTC
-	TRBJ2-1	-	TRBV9	CASSPPPRRDNEQFF	TGTGCCAGCAGCCCGCCCCCGCGGCGGGACAATGAGCAGTTCTTC
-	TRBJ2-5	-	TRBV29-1	CSLSRGAGETQYF	TGCAGCTTGAGCCGCGGGGCAGGCGAGACCCAGTACTTC
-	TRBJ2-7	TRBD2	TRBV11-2	CASSRRGGSGRAEYEQYF	TGTGCCAGCAGCCGCCGGGGGGGTAGCGGGAGGGCCGAGTACGAGCAGTACTTC
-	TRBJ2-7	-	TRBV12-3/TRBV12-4	CASSFYSYEQYF	TGTGCCAGCAGTTTCTACTCCTACGAGCAGTACTTC
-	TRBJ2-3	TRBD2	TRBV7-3	CASSSWTRADTQYF	TGTGCCAGCAGCTCGTGGACTAGGGCAGATACGCAGTATTTT
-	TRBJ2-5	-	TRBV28	CASSFGGNNQETQYF	TGTGCCAGCAGTTTTGGAGGGAACAACCAAGAGACCCAGTACTTC
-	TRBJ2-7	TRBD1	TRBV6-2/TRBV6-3	CASSPYRGTAYEQYF	TGTGCCAGCAGTCCCTACAGGGGGACTGCCTACGAGCAGTACTTC
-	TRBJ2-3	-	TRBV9	CASSGAGSTGTDTQYF	TGTGCCAGCAGTGGCGCGGGGAGTACGGGCACAGATACGCAGTATTTT
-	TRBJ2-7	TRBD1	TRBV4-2	CASSQYSQGAGTGEQYF	TGTGCCAGCAGCCAATACTCACAGGGGGCTGGTACCGGCGAGCAGTACTTC
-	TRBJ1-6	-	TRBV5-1	CASSSGESPLHF	TGCGCCAGCAGCTCAGGGGAATCACCCCTCCACTTT
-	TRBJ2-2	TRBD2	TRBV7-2	CASTPGGSNTGELFF	TGTGCCAGCACCCCGGGGGGGTCCAACACCGGGGAGCTGTTTTTT
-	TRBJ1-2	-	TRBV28	CASSFKLPRFKYGYTF	TGTGCCAGCAGCTTTAAACTGCCCCGTTTCAAATATGGCTACACCTTC
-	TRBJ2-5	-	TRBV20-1	CSPSSETQYF	TGCAGCCCGTCGTCAGAGACCCAGTACTTC
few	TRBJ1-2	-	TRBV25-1	CASSVTGSLYGYTF	TGTGCCAGCAGTGTGACAGGCTCTCTCTATGGCTACACCTTC
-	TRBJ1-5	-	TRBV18	CASSRGQTSSNQPQHF	TGTGCCAGCTCACGAGGACAGACCTCTAGCAATCAGCCCCAGCATTTT
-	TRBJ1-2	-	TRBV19	CASSITGFTNYGYTF	TGTGCCAGTAGTATAACAGGATTCACCAACTATGGCTACACCTTC